The T cell receptor (beta chain) under discussion was sequenced for a study of regulatory T cells in long-lasting Graves disease. Study context: More than 5 years of antithyroid drugs with positive TSH receptor antibodies defined persistent Graves' disease. Whole-study results and caveats: Results may be inaccurate due to the small sample size. Favoring TRBV28, TRBJ1-2 and TRBJ2-5 was a feature seen in persistent disease.

This clonotype was observed many times. The antigen remains unidentified. With iRepertoire HTBI primers and Arm-PCR of CDR3 regions, TCR beta libraries were built. Each CDR3 protein gets one entry after TCRdb re-called the multiplex PCR reads with MiXCR. The sample gives 390,000 or so distinct CDR3 sequences, approximately 25% of which show up once; roughly a quarter is in the top ten. The CDR3 consists of 15 residues. Germline CDR1 MDHEN, CDR2 SYDVKM. V was shortened by 10 bases and J by 2 bases, with 17 bases between the two germline ends. As to time point: persistent/refractory GD, antithyroid drugs over 5 years with positive TRAb. The TCR library used RNA extracted from PBMCs.

Sequencing was performed on peripheral blood mononuclear cells (PBMCs), taken when the disease was refractory, from a patient treated with antithyroid drugs. The V gene is TRBV28, the J gene TRBJ2-2; either TRBD1 or TRBD2 may fit D (6 bases each). The clonotype comes from a woman in her 40s with Graves disease. The CDR3 reads CATQGQGGNTGELFF. The DNA of the CDR3 is TGTGCCACCCAGGGGCAGGGAGGAAACACCGGGGAGCTGTTTTTT. Using reference TRBV28 and TRBJ2-2 for the parts outside the CDR3, the full variable domain is DVKVTQSSRYLVKRTGEKVFLECVQDMDHENMFWYRQDPGLGLRLIYFSYDVKMKEKGDIPEGYSVSREKKERFSLILESASTNQTSMYLCATQGQGGNTGELFFGEGSRLTVL.